The following is a T cell receptor beta chain sequence with its context. The data originate from a study of blood T cell repertoires in COVID-19. Whole-study context: Samples came from the United States, Italy and Spain, spanning acute and convalescent COVID-19.

There are 16 residues in the CDR3. Germline lookup yields CDR1 SGHVS and CDR2 FNYEAQ. V was clipped by 5 bases and J by 0 bases, with 14 bases between them. Assay: immunoSEQ multiplex PCR; the TCRdb copy retains only in-frame clones and omits some. The repertoire holds about 250,000 clones, around 89% seen once, with roughly 9% in the top ten. The material sequenced was PBMCs or T cells enriched from blood (not recorded which). The origin of this receptor is a man aged 35-49 years who had recovered from COVID-19. J is TRBJ2-1 and V is TRBV7-6; no clear D. CDR3: CASSPAPRSSYNEQFF. The CDR3 bases are TGTGCCAGCAGCCCCGCGCCTAGATCCTCCTACAATGAGCAGTTCTTC.